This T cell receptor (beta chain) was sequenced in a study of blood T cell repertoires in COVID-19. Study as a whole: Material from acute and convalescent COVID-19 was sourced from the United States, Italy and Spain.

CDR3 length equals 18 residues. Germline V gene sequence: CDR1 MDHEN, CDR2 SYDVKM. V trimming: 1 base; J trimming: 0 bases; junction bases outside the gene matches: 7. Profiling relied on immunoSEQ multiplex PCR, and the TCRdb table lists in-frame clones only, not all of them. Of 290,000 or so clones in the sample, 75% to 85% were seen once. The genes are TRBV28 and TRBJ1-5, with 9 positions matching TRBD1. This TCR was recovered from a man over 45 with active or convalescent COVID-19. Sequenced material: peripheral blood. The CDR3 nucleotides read TGTGCCAGCAGTTTATCCGGGACAGGGATGTATAGCAATCAGCCCCAGCATTTT. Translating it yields CASSLSGTGMYSNQPQHF. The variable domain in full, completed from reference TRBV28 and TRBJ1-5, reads DVKVTQSSRYLVKRTGEKVFLECVQDMDHENMFWYRQDPGLGLRLIYFSYDVKMKEKGDIPEGYSVSREKKERFSLILESASTNQTSMYLCASSLSGTGMYSNQPQHFGDGTRLSIL.